This T cell receptor (beta chain) originates from a study of read filtering for tumor transcriptome and immune sequencing. Looking at the study overall: Revised staging placed 8 or 9 patients in R-ISS I, about 17 in II, over 5 in III.

From roughly 390 ng of RNA, a library with molecular barcoded alpha/delta and beta/gamma adaptors was made. TCRdb used MiXCR to reprocess the reads, holding one entry per CDR3 protein. The sample records tens of thousands of distinct CDR3 sequences, roughly 20% being singletons. Bone marrow was sampled from every patient at the time of active disease. In the case of this clonotype: Antigen specificity is unknown.

The V gene lost 1 base and the J gene lost 2 bases, with 8 bases spanning the gap. Germline CDR1 SGHTA, CDR2 FQGNSA. The CDR3 totals 14 residues. Points from the study as a whole: Compared with RNA-seq, IR-seq gave much higher clonotype depth and reliability. The sorted CD138-negative fraction was a mixed bone marrow immune population, not purified T cells.

Sequenced: a population of CD138-negative cells sorted from bone marrow. J is TRBJ2-5 and V is TRBV7-2; D call uncertain. The TCR sequence derives from a donor at least 40 years old with multiple myeloma. The CDR3 region is CASSLGYSQETQYF. CDR3 sequence (DNA): TGTGCCAGCAGCTTAGGGTACAGTCAAGAGACCCAGTACTTC.